This T cell receptor (beta chain) was sequenced for a study of T cell responses to AZD1222 COVID-19 vaccine. For this clone: Its matching antigen is unknown.

This CDR3 is 13 amino acids long. Doses given second, at about 4 or about 12 weeks, were pooled. The data were produced by immunoSEQ multiplex PCR, yet TCRdb's version contains in-frame clones alone and is incomplete. The profile shows 100,000 to 150,000 clones, around 83% of them singletons. General study points: A mostly white British donor set with more females was recruited, and clonal diversity was possibly underestimated. Across the whole spike, CD4 TCRs peaked at regions 160-218 and 743-854. Two AZD1222 administrations were followed by greater Spike-specific TCR breadth and depth.

Sequencing used peripheral blood, obtained 28 days after the second AZD1222 dose. The chain is built from TRBV21-1 and TRBJ1-1; the listed D gene, TRBD1, was not tested against the DNA. TRBV21-1 is annotated as a pseudogene. The sequence was collected from an adult who received the AZD1222 COVID-19 vaccine. In DNA, the CDR3 is TGTGCCAGCGGACAGGGAATGAACACTGAAGCTTTCTTT. Amino acid sequence: CASGQGMNTEAFF.